This TCR beta chain was sequenced in a study of technical replicates of blood from a handful of donors. Using immunoSEQ multiplex PCR, the repertoire was profiled, and TCRdb retains in-frame clones only, with some absent. Of about 76,000 clones listed, approximately 86% were seen once; the top ten hold 4.8%. This clone showed up just a few times. The clonotype was recovered from a human donor in good health. Some clones in this sample may be carry-over from other donors' samples. Sequencing input: PBMCs.

The DNA for the CDR3 is TGTGCCAGCAGCGTAGACACGGGACAGGGGACCCAGTACTTC. Translating it yields CASSVDTGQGTQYF. The rearrangement links TRBV9 to TRBJ2-5; 9 positions agree with TRBD1. CDR3 length: 14 amino acids. Germline V gives CDR1 SGDLS, CDR2 YYNGEE. V trimming: 0 bases; J trimming: 7 bases; junction bases outside the gene matches: 4.